This T cell receptor beta chain was captured by sequencing in a study of T cell repertoires in cytomegalovirus infection. This clonotype has only a few counts. Germline loops: CDR1 SNHLY, CDR2 FYNNEI. V was cut by 6 bases and J by 6 bases, with 11 bases left in between. This CDR3 spans 12 amino acids. One entry per CDR3 protein, called by TCRdb with MiXCR from the reads. The table records 200,000 to 300,000 distinct CDR3 sequences, less than 9.5% of them present only once. Material for sequencing was PBMCs. The source of this sequence is a human donor in good health (CMV status not recorded). Some clones in this sample may be carry-over from other donors' samples. The chain recombines TRBV2 with TRBJ2-5, with D possibly TRBD2 on 6 matching bases. For the CDR3, the DNA is TGTGCCAGCAGGGGGGAGGACAAGACCCAGTACTTC. Protein: CASRGEDKTQYF.